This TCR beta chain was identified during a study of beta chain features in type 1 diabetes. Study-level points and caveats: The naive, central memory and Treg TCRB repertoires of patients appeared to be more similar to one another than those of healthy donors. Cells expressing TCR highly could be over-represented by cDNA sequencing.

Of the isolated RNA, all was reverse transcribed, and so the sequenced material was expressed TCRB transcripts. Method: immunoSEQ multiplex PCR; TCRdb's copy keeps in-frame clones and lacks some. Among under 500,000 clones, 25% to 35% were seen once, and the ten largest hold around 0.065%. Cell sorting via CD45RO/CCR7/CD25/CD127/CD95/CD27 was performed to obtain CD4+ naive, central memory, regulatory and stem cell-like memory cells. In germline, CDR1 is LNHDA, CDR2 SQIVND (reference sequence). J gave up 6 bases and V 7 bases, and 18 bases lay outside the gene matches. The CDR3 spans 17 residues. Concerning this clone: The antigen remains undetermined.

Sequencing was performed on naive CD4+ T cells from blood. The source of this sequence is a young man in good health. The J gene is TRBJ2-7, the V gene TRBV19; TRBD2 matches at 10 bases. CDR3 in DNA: TGTGCCAGTATCCCCCCCGCTAGAGCGGGAGGGCCATCCGAGCAGTACTTC. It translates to CASIPPARAGGPSEQYF.